Shown below are 9 T cell receptor beta chains from a single sample sequenced in a study of blood T cell repertoires in COVID-19. Only in-frame clones appear in the TCRdb table, and some are missing; sequencing was by immunoSEQ multiplex PCR. Here the sample spans 55,000 to 85,000 clones, 88% being singletons. The sequenced material came from peripheral blood. The origin of the receptors is a human donor in a cohort sampled during active COVID-19.

This chain connects TRBV6-4 to TRBJ1-1; 10 positions match TRBD1. Germline-derived CDR1 and CDR2 are MRHNA and SNTAGT. The CDR3 sequence is 14 residues long. Trimming took 5 bases from V and 3 from J; bases not matched to a gene: 3. The CDR3 coding sequence is TGTGCCAGCAGTCTTGGGACAGGGGACACTGAAGCTTTCTTT. It specifies CASSLGTGDTEAFF.

This chain links TRBV27 with TRBJ1-2; 8 bases fit TRBD1. Looked up from germline, CDR1 is MNHEY and CDR2 is SMNVEV (reference sequence). J was trimmed by 7 bases and V by 7 bases; bases with no gene match: 5. The CDR3 contains 12 residues. The CDR3 here is CASTDRVGGYTF. The CDR3 nucleotides read TGTGCCAGCACGGACAGGGTGGGTGGCTACACCTTC.

In DNA form, the CDR3 reads TGCGCCAGCAGGACTAGCGGGGGGCAAGAGACCCAGTACTTC. Its translation is CASRTSGGQETQYF. V usage is TRBV5-1 and J usage is TRBJ2-5; 13 nucleotides align to TRBD2. The CDR3 loop spans 14 amino acids. Germline V gives CDR1 SGHRS, CDR2 YFSETQ. Trimming took 5 bases from V and 2 from J; bases not matched to a gene: 0.

This chain joins TRBV12-3 or TRBV12-4 and TRBJ2-7; 10 nucleotides line up with TRBD1. The length of the CDR3 is 13 residues. With 4 bases clipped from V and 4 bases from J, the junction kept 1 base outside the gene matches. CDR3 sequence reads: CASSSDRGYEQYF. DNA for the CDR3: TGTGCCAGCAGTTCGGACAGGGGGTACGAGCAGTACTTC.

The V and J genes are TRBV6-4 and TRBJ2-3, with 8 bases aligning to TRBD2. CDR3 length equals 15 residues. CDR1 is MRHNA and CDR2 is SNTAGT in the germline V gene. J was trimmed by 0 bases and V by 6 bases; bases with no gene match: 5. The chain's CDR3 is CASSEIAGSTDTQYF. DNA of the CDR3: TGTGCCAGCAGCGAGATAGCGGGGAGCACAGATACGCAGTATTTT.

The chain joins TRBV2 to TRBJ1-5, with D uncertain. The V gene lost 6 bases and the J gene lost 0 bases, with 9 bases spanning the gap. The CDR3 totals 14 residues. Germline-derived CDR1 and CDR2 are SNHLY and FYNNEI. The CDR3 nucleotides read TGTGCCAGCAGGTACGAGTATAGCAATCAGCCCCAGCATTTT. It translates to CASRYEYSNQPQHF.

This clone showed up just once. The V gene is TRBV3-1 (or the pseudogene TRBV3-2), the J gene TRBJ2-5; 10 nucleotides agree with TRBD2. Trimming cost V 0 bases and J 4 bases; bases outside gene matches: 5. The CDR3 is made up of 16 amino acids. Germline lookup yields CDR1 LGHDT and CDR2 YNNKEL (reference sequence). This chain's CDR3 is CASSQDPSGGAETQYF. The CDR3 bases are TGTGCCAGCAGCCAAGATCCAAGCGGGGGGGCAGAGACCCAGTACTTC.

The chain employs TRBV3-1 (or the pseudogene TRBV3-2) and TRBJ1-5, with 9 bases matching TRBD1. CDR3 length equals 17 residues. The germline CDR1 and CDR2 sequences are LGHDT and YNNKEL (reference sequence). Losses at the gene ends were 3 bases for V and 2 bases for J; bases not matched to a gene: 8. The CDR3: CASSQGQGELGNQPQHF. In nucleotides, the CDR3 is TGTGCCAGCAGCCAGGGACAGGGTGAGTTGGGCAATCAGCCCCAGCATTTT.

The chain links TRBV4-1 to TRBJ1-1, with D unresolved. CDR1 is MGHRA and CDR2 is YSYEKL in the germline V gene. The CDR3 is made up of 14 amino acids. V lost 0 bases and J lost 1, with 6 bases in between. The CDR3 sequence is CASSQDYSNTEAFF. In DNA form, the CDR3 reads TGCGCCAGCAGCCAAGATTATTCGAACACTGAAGCTTTCTTT.